The clone carrying this T cell receptor (beta chain) has just a few counts. As yet, its antigen is unknown. The data originate from a study of regulatory T cells in long-lasting Graves disease. Study results and limitations: Among persistent patients, a larger number of public clonotypes were shared (around 3,000) than among newly diagnosed patients (approximately 970). TCR diversity was lower in persistent than newly diagnosed Graves' disease. Thyroid tissue was not sampled; only peripheral blood was. Persistent cases favored TRBV28, TRBJ1-2 and TRBJ2-5.

Relying on iRepertoire HTBI primers and Arm-PCR of CDR3 regions, the team built TCR beta libraries. TCRdb re-called the multiplex PCR reads with MiXCR, one entry per CDR3 protein. The sample consists of over 650,000 distinct CDR3 sequences, approximately 31% of them appearing once. The CDR3 is 15 residues long. Germline CDR1 and CDR2: WNHNN and SYGVQD (reference sequence). Trimming removed 0 bases from V and 5 bases from J, with 10 bases in between. Indicated time point: persistent/refractory GD, antithyroid drugs over 5 years with positive TRAb. Making the TCR library involved RNA that had been extracted from PBMCs.

V and J are TRBV10-1 and TRBJ2-2, with TRBD1 as a possible D gene (5 bases). This clonotype originated in a female donor with Graves disease. Here the sequenced sample was peripheral blood mononuclear cells (PBMCs), taken when the disease was refractory, from a patient treated with antithyroid drugs. CDR3 coding DNA: TGCGCCAGCAGTGAGTCCGACGACAGAACCGGGGAGCTGTTTTTT. This encodes CASSESDDRTGELFF.